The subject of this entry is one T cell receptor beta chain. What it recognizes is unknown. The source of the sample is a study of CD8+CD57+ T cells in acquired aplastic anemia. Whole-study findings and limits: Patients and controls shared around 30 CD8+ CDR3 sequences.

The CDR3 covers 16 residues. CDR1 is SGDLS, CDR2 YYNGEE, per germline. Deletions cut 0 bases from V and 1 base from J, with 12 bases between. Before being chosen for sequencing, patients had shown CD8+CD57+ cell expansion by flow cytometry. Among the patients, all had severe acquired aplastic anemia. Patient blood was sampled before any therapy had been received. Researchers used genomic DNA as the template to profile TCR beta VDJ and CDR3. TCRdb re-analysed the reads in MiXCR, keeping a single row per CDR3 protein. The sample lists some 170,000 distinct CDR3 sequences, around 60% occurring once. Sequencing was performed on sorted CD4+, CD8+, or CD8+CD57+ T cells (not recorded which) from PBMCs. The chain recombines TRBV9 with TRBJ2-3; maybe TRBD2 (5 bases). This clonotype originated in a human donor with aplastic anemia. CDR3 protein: CASSVGDYRGTDTQYF. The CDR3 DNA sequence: TGTGCCAGCAGCGTAGGAGACTACCGAGGCACAGATACGCAGTATTTT.